Listed below are T cell receptor beta chains from one sample, sequenced in a study of radiation and T cells in renal cell carcinoma. TCRdb's copy holds only in-frame clones and misses some; the assay was immunoSEQ multiplex PCR. Here the sample spans about 140,000 clones, approximately 87% being singletons. The sequencing used blood, collected from a patient whose treatment included radiotherapy and nephrectomy. All receptors come from a woman in her forties or fifties with renal cell carcinoma. The CDR3 runs from the conserved cysteine through the conserved F or W. Each record gives: D gene, V gene, J gene, clone size, CDR3 length, CDR3 DNA, CDR3 protein. D genes are given only for firm matches. Where a row states a size, it is once, few, many or the class of an expanded clone; other rows omit it.

D gene: .; V gene: TRBV5-6; J gene: TRBJ1-5; clone size: .; CDR3 length: 14; CDR3 DNA: TGTGCCAGCAGCTCTTACGGGGGCAATCAGCCCCAGCATTTT; CDR3 protein: CASSSYGGNQPQHF
D gene: .; V gene: TRBV18; J gene: TRBJ1-4; clone size: .; CDR3 length: 13; CDR3 DNA: TGTGCCAGCTCACCAAGTACCCATGAAAAACTGTTTTTT; CDR3 protein: CASSPSTHEKLFF
D gene: .; V gene: TRBV6-6; J gene: TRBJ2-7; clone size: .; CDR3 length: 12; CDR3 DNA: TGTGCCAGCAGAGGACAGCGCTACGAGCAGTACTTC; CDR3 protein: CASRGQRYEQYF
D gene: .; V gene: TRBV30; J gene: TRBJ1-6; clone size: .; CDR3 length: 14; CDR3 DNA: TGTGCCTGGAGTATCGGACAGACCAATTCACCCCTCCACTTT; CDR3 protein: CAWSIGQTNSPLHF
D gene: .; V gene: TRBV27; J gene: TRBJ1-2; clone size: .; CDR3 length: 15; CDR3 DNA: TGTGCCAGCAGTTTTAGTGGGGGGGGCCTCTATGGCTACACCTTC; CDR3 protein: CASSFSGGGLYGYTF
D gene: .; V gene: TRBV15; J gene: TRBJ2-7; clone size: once; CDR3 length: 15; CDR3 DNA: TGTGCCACCAGCCAGGGGGGGTACGATACCTACGAGCAGTACTTC; CDR3 protein: CATSQGGYDTYEQYF
D gene: .; V gene: TRBV4-3; J gene: TRBJ2-1; clone size: once; CDR3 length: 15; CDR3 DNA: TGCGCCAGCAGCCAAGGAAATACAGGGATAGATGAGCAGTTCTTC; CDR3 protein: CASSQGNTGIDEQFF
D gene: .; V gene: TRBV2; J gene: TRBJ1-1; clone size: few; CDR3 length: 15; CDR3 DNA: TGTGCCAGCAGTCCAGATTTCGCAATGAACACTGAAGCTTTCTTT; CDR3 protein: CASSPDFAMNTEAFF
D gene: .; V gene: TRBV18; J gene: TRBJ1-5; clone size: .; CDR3 length: 14; CDR3 DNA: TGTGCCAGCTCACCAGGCCAACCCAATCAGCCCCAGCATTTT; CDR3 protein: CASSPGQPNQPQHF
D gene: .; V gene: TRBV9; J gene: TRBJ2-5; clone size: .; CDR3 length: 14; CDR3 DNA: TGTGCCAGCAGCGTTACTGGGATTCAAGAGACCCAGTACTTC; CDR3 protein: CASSVTGIQETQYF
D gene: TRBD1; V gene: TRBV15; J gene: TRBJ1-5; clone size: .; CDR3 length: 15; CDR3 DNA: TGTGCCACCAGGTGGGACAGGGGGAACAATCAGCCCCAGCATTTT; CDR3 protein: CATRWDRGNNQPQHF
D gene: TRBD1; V gene: TRBV30; J gene: TRBJ1-3; clone size: .; CDR3 length: 14; CDR3 DNA: TGTGCCTGGAGAGACAGGGGGCATGGCGGCACCATATATTTT; CDR3 protein: CAWRDRGHGGTIYF
D gene: .; V gene: TRBV6-6; J gene: TRBJ1-1; clone size: .; CDR3 length: 13; CDR3 DNA: TGTGCCAGCAGTGCCAGGGTGAACACTGAAGCTTTCTTT; CDR3 protein: CASSARVNTEAFF
D gene: .; V gene: TRBV27; J gene: TRBJ1-2; clone size: .; CDR3 length: 13; CDR3 DNA: TGTGCCAGCAGTTTAAGTCAGGGACATGGCTACACCTTC; CDR3 protein: CASSLSQGHGYTF
D gene: TRBD1; V gene: TRBV19; J gene: TRBJ2-3; clone size: .; CDR3 length: 15; CDR3 DNA: TGTGCCAGTAGCCCCCAGGACAGGGTCACTGATACGCAGTATTTT; CDR3 protein: CASSPQDRVTDTQYF
D gene: TRBD1; V gene: TRBV10-3; J gene: TRBJ1-1; clone size: .; CDR3 length: 13; CDR3 DNA: TGTGCCATAAAGGGGGCCCCGAACACTGAAGCTTTCTTT; CDR3 protein: CAIKGAPNTEAFF
D gene: .; V gene: TRBV6-5; J gene: TRBJ2-6; clone size: .; CDR3 length: 15; CDR3 DNA: TGTGCCAGCAGGGGGGGCGTCTCTGGGGCCAACGTCCTGACTTTC; CDR3 protein: CASRGGVSGANVLTF
D gene: .; V gene: TRBV5-1; J gene: TRBJ2-7; clone size: .; CDR3 length: 12; CDR3 DNA: TGCGCCAGCAGGGAGGCCACCTACGAGCAGTACTTC; CDR3 protein: CASREATYEQYF
D gene: .; V gene: TRBV7-9; J gene: TRBJ2-1; clone size: few; CDR3 length: 14; CDR3 DNA: TGTGCCAGCAGCTCCACAACTTTATACAATGAGCAGTTCTTC; CDR3 protein: CASSSTTLYNEQFF
D gene: .; V gene: TRBV6-5; J gene: TRBJ1-4; clone size: many; CDR3 length: 15; CDR3 DNA: TGTGCCAGCAGTTACTCGACGTGGGGGAATGAAAAACTGTTTTTT; CDR3 protein: CASSYSTWGNEKLFF
D gene: .; V gene: TRBV15; J gene: TRBJ2-2; clone size: .; CDR3 length: 14; CDR3 DNA: TGTGCCACCATCACAGGGTACGACACCGGGGAGCTGTTTTTT; CDR3 protein: CATITGYDTGELFF
D gene: TRBD1; V gene: TRBV30; J gene: TRBJ2-7; clone size: .; CDR3 length: 13; CDR3 DNA: TGTGCCTGGAGTATTGGACAGGCCTACGAGCAGTACTTC; CDR3 protein: CAWSIGQAYEQYF
D gene: TRBD1; V gene: TRBV19; J gene: TRBJ2-1; clone size: .; CDR3 length: 15; CDR3 DNA: TGTGCCAGTAGTACTCCAGGGGGCAAAATTAATGAGCAGTTCTTC; CDR3 protein: CASSTPGGKINEQFF
D gene: .; V gene: TRBV10-3; J gene: TRBJ2-7; clone size: .; CDR3 length: 13; CDR3 DNA: TGTGCCATCAGTGAAAGGGATTACTACGAGCAGTACTTC; CDR3 protein: CAISERDYYEQYF
D gene: .; V gene: TRBV7-2; J gene: TRBJ1-1; clone size: .; CDR3 length: 11; CDR3 DNA: TGTGCCACCCTACAGACCTATCAAGCTTTCTTT; CDR3 protein: CATLQTYQAFF
D gene: .; V gene: TRBV30; J gene: TRBJ1-2; clone size: .; CDR3 length: 12; CDR3 DNA: TGTGCCTGGAGTGTTAGGACGCGGGGCTACACCTTC; CDR3 protein: CAWSVRTRGYTF
D gene: .; V gene: TRBV19; J gene: TRBJ2-2; clone size: .; CDR3 length: 15; CDR3 DNA: TGTGCCAGTAGACAGCAAAACGGCGACACCGGGGAGCTGTTTTTT; CDR3 protein: CASRQQNGDTGELFF
D gene: TRBD1; V gene: TRBV5-1; J gene: TRBJ2-3; clone size: .; CDR3 length: 13; CDR3 DNA: TGCGCCACCAAGCAGGGGGCTATGGATACGCAGTATTTT; CDR3 protein: CATKQGAMDTQYF
D gene: TRBD2; V gene: TRBV5-1; J gene: TRBJ2-1; clone size: .; CDR3 length: 15; CDR3 DNA: TGCGCCAGCAGCCCCGGGACTAGCGGGAGTTATGAGCAGTTCTTC; CDR3 protein: CASSPGTSGSYEQFF
D gene: TRBD1; V gene: TRBV2; J gene: TRBJ1-2; clone size: once; CDR3 length: 15; CDR3 DNA: TGTGCCAGCAGGAAGTACAGGGGTGGGGACTATGGCTACACCTTC; CDR3 protein: CASRKYRGGDYGYTF
D gene: TRBD2; V gene: TRBV6-1; J gene: TRBJ2-2; clone size: .; CDR3 length: 15; CDR3 DNA: TGTGCCAGCATTAGGACTAGCGGGACCGGTGGGGAGCTGTTTTTT; CDR3 protein: CASIRTSGTGGELFF
D gene: .; V gene: TRBV6-5; J gene: TRBJ1-1; clone size: .; CDR3 length: 15; CDR3 DNA: TGTGCCAGCAGTCGGATATTGTCCCTGAACACTGAAGCTTTCTTT; CDR3 protein: CASSRILSLNTEAFF
D gene: .; V gene: TRBV28; J gene: TRBJ2-7; clone size: .; CDR3 length: 14; CDR3 DNA: TGTGCCAGCAGTCCGCCGGGGTGGGTCTACGAGCAGTACTTC; CDR3 protein: CASSPPGWVYEQYF
D gene: .; V gene: TRBV30; J gene: TRBJ1-2; clone size: .; CDR3 length: 13; CDR3 DNA: TGTGCCTGGAGTCCACACACCGCGTATGGCTACACCTTC; CDR3 protein: CAWSPHTAYGYTF
D gene: TRBD2; V gene: TRBV10-2; J gene: TRBJ2-7; clone size: .; CDR3 length: 12; CDR3 DNA: TGCGCCAGCCGCAGCGGGGTATACGAGCAGTACTTC; CDR3 protein: CASRSGVYEQYF
D gene: .; V gene: TRBV5-1; J gene: TRBJ2-7; clone size: .; CDR3 length: 14; CDR3 DNA: TGCGCCAGCAGCTTGGGACAGGTTGCCTACGAGCAGTACTTC; CDR3 protein: CASSLGQVAYEQYF
D gene: .; V gene: TRBV13; J gene: TRBJ2-3; clone size: .; CDR3 length: 16; CDR3 DNA: TGTGCCAGCAGCCGGATGGGAATCGATGCGTTGGATACGCAGTATTTT; CDR3 protein: CASSRMGIDALDTQYF
D gene: .; V gene: TRBV19; J gene: TRBJ1-4; clone size: .; CDR3 length: 13; CDR3 DNA: TGTGCCAGTAGTGTAGGAACTAATGAAAAACTGTTTTTT; CDR3 protein: CASSVGTNEKLFF
D gene: .; V gene: TRBV15; J gene: TRBJ1-3; clone size: .; CDR3 length: 13; CDR3 DNA: TGTGCCACAACGGTCTTGTCTGGAAACACCATATATTTT; CDR3 protein: CATTVLSGNTIYF
D gene: .; V gene: TRBV29-1; J gene: TRBJ2-7; clone size: .; CDR3 length: 14; CDR3 DNA: TGCAGCGTTGCAGTTAATAGGGATGCCTACGAGCAGTACTTC; CDR3 protein: CSVAVNRDAYEQYF
D gene: TRBD1; V gene: TRBV6-1; J gene: TRBJ1-6; clone size: .; CDR3 length: 13; CDR3 DNA: TGTGCCAGCAGCGAGGCAGGGGGTTCACCCCTCCACTTT; CDR3 protein: CASSEAGGSPLHF
D gene: TRBD2; V gene: TRBV7-2; J gene: TRBJ2-1; clone size: .; CDR3 length: 13; CDR3 DNA: TGTGCCAGCAGCTTCGGGAGGGGGGATGAGCAGTTCTTC; CDR3 protein: CASSFGRGDEQFF
D gene: .; V gene: TRBV18; J gene: TRBJ1-3; clone size: .; CDR3 length: 16; CDR3 DNA: TGTGCCAGCTCCGGACAGAAGAAAAATTCTGGAAACACCATATATTTT; CDR3 protein: CASSGQKKNSGNTIYF
D gene: .; V gene: TRBV14; J gene: TRBJ1-2; clone size: .; CDR3 length: 15; CDR3 DNA: TGTGCCAGCAGCCAAGTTCTCGGACCGCAAAGCGGCTACACCTTC; CDR3 protein: CASSQVLGPQSGYTF
D gene: .; V gene: TRBV10-2; J gene: TRBJ2-7; clone size: .; CDR3 length: 11; CDR3 DNA: TGCGCCAGCAGTGAGGGCTACGAGCAGTACTTC; CDR3 protein: CASSEGYEQYF
D gene: TRBD1; V gene: TRBV7-2; J gene: TRBJ1-2; clone size: .; CDR3 length: 15; CDR3 DNA: TGTGCCAGCAGCTCAAACCCGACAGGGGTAGGTGGCTACACCTTC; CDR3 protein: CASSSNPTGVGGYTF
D gene: .; V gene: TRBV5-1; J gene: TRBJ2-7; clone size: .; CDR3 length: 14; CDR3 DNA: TGCGCCAGCAGCTTACAGGGTGCTTCCTACGAGCAGTACTTC; CDR3 protein: CASSLQGASYEQYF
D gene: .; V gene: TRBV30; J gene: TRBJ1-6; clone size: .; CDR3 length: 15; CDR3 DNA: TGTGCCTGGAGGCGGGACGGCTCCTATAATTCACCCCTCCACTTT; CDR3 protein: CAWRRDGSYNSPLHF
D gene: TRBD1; V gene: TRBV9; J gene: TRBJ1-2; clone size: .; CDR3 length: 15; CDR3 DNA: TGTGCCAGCAGCGTCGGACAGGGGGCGTGGTATGGCTACACCTTC; CDR3 protein: CASSVGQGAWYGYTF
D gene: .; V gene: TRBV7-9; J gene: TRBJ2-7; clone size: .; CDR3 length: 14; CDR3 DNA: TGTGCCAGCAGCCCAATGGGTAGCTCCTACGAGCAGTACTTC; CDR3 protein: CASSPMGSSYEQYF
D gene: TRBD1; V gene: TRBV5-6; J gene: TRBJ1-5; clone size: .; CDR3 length: 16; CDR3 DNA: TGTGCCAGCAGCCGGTACGACAGGGGCAGCAATCAGCCCCAGCATTTT; CDR3 protein: CASSRYDRGSNQPQHF
D gene: .; V gene: TRBV2; J gene: TRBJ2-3; clone size: .; CDR3 length: 10; CDR3 DNA: TGTGCCGGGGGCGGAGATACGCAGTATTTT; CDR3 protein: CAGGGDTQYF
D gene: .; V gene: TRBV15; J gene: TRBJ1-2; clone size: .; CDR3 length: 15; CDR3 DNA: TGTGCCACCAGCAGAGGGCTGGACAAAAACTATGGCTACACCTTC; CDR3 protein: CATSRGLDKNYGYTF
D gene: .; V gene: TRBV5-4; J gene: TRBJ1-4; clone size: .; CDR3 length: 13; CDR3 DNA: TGTGCCAGCAGCTTGGCCATGGAGGAAAAACTGTTTTTT; CDR3 protein: CASSLAMEEKLFF
D gene: TRBD1; V gene: TRBV9; J gene: TRBJ2-7; clone size: .; CDR3 length: 15; CDR3 DNA: TGTGCCAGCAGCTTATCACCCGGGACAGGGGACGAGCAGTACTTC; CDR3 protein: CASSLSPGTGDEQYF